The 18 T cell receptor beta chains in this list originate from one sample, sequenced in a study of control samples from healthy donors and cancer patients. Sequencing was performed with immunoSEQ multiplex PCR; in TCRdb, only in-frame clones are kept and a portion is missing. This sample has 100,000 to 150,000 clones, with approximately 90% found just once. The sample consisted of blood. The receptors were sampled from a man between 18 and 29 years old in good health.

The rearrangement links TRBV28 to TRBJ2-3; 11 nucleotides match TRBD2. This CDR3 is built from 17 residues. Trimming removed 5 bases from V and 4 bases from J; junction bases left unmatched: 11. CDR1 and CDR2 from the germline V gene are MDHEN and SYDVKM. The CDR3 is CASSTITSGSIADTQYF. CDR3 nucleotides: TGTGCCAGCAGTACCATTACTAGCGGGAGTATCGCAGATACGCAGTATTTT. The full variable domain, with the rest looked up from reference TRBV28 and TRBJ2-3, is DVKVTQSSRYLVKRTGEKVFLECVQDMDHENMFWYRQDPGLGLRLIYFSYDVKMKEKGDIPEGYSVSREKKERFSLILESASTNQTSMYLCASSTITSGSIADTQYFGPGTRLTVL.

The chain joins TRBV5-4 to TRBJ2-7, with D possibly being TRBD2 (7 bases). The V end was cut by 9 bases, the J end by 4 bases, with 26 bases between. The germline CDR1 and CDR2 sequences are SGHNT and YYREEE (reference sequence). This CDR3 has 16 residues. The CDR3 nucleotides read TGTGCCACCCTATTGGGGGGCGGGAGAATAAGGTACGAGCAGTACGTC. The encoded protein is CATLLGGGRIRYEQYV.

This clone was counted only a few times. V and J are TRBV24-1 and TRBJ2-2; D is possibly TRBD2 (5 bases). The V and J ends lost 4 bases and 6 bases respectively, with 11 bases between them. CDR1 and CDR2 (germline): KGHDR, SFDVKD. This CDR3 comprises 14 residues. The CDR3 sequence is CATSETREAGELFF. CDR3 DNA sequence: TGTGCCACCAGTGAAACTAGGGAAGCCGGGGAGCTGTTTTTT.

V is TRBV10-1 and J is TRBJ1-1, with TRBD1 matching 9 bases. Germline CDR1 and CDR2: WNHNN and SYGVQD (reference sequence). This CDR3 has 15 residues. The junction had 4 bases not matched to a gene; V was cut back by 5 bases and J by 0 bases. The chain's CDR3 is CASSPGQGLNTEAFF. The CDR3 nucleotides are TGCGCCAGCAGTCCGGGACAGGGCTTGAACACTGAAGCTTTCTTT.

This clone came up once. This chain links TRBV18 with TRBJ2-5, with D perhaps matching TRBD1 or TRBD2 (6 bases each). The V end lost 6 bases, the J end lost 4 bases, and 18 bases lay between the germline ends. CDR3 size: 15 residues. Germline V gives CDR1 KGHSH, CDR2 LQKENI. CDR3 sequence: CASSPSPGAGETQYF. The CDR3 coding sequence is TGTGCCAGCTCGCCATCGCCGGGGGCGGGAGAGACCCAGTACTTC.

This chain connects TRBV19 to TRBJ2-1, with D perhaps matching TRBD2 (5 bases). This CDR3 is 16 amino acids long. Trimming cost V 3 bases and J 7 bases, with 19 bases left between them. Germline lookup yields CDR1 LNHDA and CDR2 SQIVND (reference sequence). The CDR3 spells CASSIEGGFPFNEQFF. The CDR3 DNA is TGTGCCAGTAGTATTGAGGGCGGGTTCCCTTTTAATGAGCAGTTCTTC.

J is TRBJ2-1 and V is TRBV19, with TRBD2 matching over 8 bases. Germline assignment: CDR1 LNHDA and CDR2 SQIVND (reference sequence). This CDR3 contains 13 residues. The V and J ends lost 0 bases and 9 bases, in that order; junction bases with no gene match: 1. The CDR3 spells CASSIDSGVEQFF. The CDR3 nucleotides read TGTGCCAGTAGTATAGATAGCGGGGTTGAGCAGTTCTTC.

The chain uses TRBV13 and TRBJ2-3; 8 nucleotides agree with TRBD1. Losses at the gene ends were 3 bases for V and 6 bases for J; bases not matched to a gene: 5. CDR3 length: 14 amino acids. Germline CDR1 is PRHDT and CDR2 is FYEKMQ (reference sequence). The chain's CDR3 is CASSFQGARDTQYF. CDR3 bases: TGTGCCAGCAGCTTCCAGGGGGCGCGCGATACGCAGTATTTT.

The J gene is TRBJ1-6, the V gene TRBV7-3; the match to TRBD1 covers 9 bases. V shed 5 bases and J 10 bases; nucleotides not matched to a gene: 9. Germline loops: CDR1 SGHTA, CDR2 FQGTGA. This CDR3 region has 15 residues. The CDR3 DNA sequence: TGTGCCAGCAGCCTTACACAGGGGGCTGGGTCACCCCTCCACTTT. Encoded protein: CASSLTQGAGSPLHF.

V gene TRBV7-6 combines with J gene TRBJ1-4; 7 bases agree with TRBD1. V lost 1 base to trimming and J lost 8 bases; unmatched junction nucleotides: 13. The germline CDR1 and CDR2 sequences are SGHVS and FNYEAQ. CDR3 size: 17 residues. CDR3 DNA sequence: TGTGCCAGCAGCTTAGGGGGACAGACATCTTACTCGGAAAAACTGTTTTTT. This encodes CASSLGGQTSYSEKLFF.

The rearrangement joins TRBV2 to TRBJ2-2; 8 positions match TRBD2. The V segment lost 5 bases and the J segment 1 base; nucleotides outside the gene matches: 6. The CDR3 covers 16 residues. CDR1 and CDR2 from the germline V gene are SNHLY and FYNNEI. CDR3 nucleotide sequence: TGTGCCAGCAGTCCGAGCGGGGGCCGGAACACCGGGGAGCTGTTTTTT. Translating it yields CASSPSGGRNTGELFF.

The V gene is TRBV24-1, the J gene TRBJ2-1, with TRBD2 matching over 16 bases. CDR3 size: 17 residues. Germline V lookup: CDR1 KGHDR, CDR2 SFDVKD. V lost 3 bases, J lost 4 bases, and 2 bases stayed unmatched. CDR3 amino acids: CATSDLGLAGGYNEQFF. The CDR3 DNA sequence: TGTGCCACCAGTGATCTGGGACTAGCGGGAGGGTACAATGAGCAGTTCTTC.

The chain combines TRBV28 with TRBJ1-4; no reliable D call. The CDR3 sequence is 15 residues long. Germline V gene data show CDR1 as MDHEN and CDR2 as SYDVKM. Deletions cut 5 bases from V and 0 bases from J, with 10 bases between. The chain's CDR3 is CASSAHRATNEKLFF. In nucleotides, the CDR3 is TGTGCCAGCAGTGCCCACAGAGCAACTAATGAAAAACTGTTTTTT.

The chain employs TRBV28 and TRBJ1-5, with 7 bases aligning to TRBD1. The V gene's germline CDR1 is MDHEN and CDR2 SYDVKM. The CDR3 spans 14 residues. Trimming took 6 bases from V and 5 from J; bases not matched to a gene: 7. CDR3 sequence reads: CASRGGRVHQPQHF. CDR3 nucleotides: TGTGCCAGCAGAGGGGGCAGGGTCCATCAGCCCCAGCATTTT.

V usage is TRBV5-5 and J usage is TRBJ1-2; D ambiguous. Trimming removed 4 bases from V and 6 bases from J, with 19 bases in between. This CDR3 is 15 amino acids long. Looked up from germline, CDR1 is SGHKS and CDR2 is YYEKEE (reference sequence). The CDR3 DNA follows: TGTGCCAGCAGCCAGAGCTCATCCCCTCATCATGGCTACACCTTC. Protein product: CASSQSSSPHHGYTF.

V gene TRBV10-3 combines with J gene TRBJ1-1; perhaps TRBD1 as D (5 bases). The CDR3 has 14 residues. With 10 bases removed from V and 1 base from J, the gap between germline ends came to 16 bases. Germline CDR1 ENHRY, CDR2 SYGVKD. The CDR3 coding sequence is TGTGCCACCAACAGCCTCCAGGGGAACACTGAAGCTTTCTTT. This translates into CATNSLQGNTEAFF.

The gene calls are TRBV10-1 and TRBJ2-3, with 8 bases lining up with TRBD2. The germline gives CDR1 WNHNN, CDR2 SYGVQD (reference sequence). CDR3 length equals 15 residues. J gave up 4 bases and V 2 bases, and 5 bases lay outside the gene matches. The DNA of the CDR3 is TGCGCCAGCAGTGAGGCGGGGGGCCTCGCAGATACGCAGTATTTT. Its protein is CASSEAGGLADTQYF.

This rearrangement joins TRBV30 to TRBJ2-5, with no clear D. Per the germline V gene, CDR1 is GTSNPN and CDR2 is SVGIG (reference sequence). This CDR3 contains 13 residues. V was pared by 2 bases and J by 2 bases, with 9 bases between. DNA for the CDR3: TGTGCCTGGAGTTTTTCGGTTCAAGAGACCCAGTACTTC. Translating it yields CAWSFSVQETQYF.